This paragraph covers one TCR beta chain sequence. Antigen unknown. Assay: immunoSEQ multiplex PCR; the TCRdb copy retains only in-frame clones and omits some. The data hold some 21,000 clones, with roughly 94% observed a single time. V was pared by 4 bases and J by 4 bases, with 17 bases between. The CDR3 consists of 16 residues. Looked up from germline, CDR1 is MGHRA and CDR2 is YSYEKL. Time point in this sample: newly diagnosed, previously untreated cHL patient sample. Peripheral samples used as comparators were newly diagnosed, untreated classical Hodgkin lymphoma PBMCs. These data belong to a study of PD-1 blockade in classical Hodgkin lymphoma. The study's findings and limits: Whatever underlies the repertoire differences (possibly disease activity or prior therapy) remains undefined. It was reported that newly diagnosed patients had less baseline TCR diversity than healthy donors.

This TCR was recovered from a human donor with classical Hodgkin lymphoma. This chain links TRBV4-1 with TRBJ1-3, with D possibly matching TRBD1 (5 bases). The sample was peripheral blood mononuclear cells (PBMCs). CDR3 region: CASSLRGSGSGNTIYF. CDR3 nucleotide sequence: TGCGCCAGCAGCCTACGGGGGTCGGGGTCGGGAAACACCATATATTTT.